A selection of T cell receptor beta chains follows, all from one sample in a study of shared clonotypes between healthy human individuals. Clones were read by immunoSEQ multiplex PCR, and TCRdb kept only the in-frame ones, dropping some. The sample contains 600,000 to 800,000 clones, 72% of which appear only once. The sample taken for sequencing was memory CD4+ T cells sorted from blood. The receptor source for this set is a woman in her 30s in good health. The CDR3 runs from the conserved cysteine through the conserved F or W. The order of the fields is V gene, clone size, D gene, J gene, CDR3 protein, CDR3 DNA. D genes are given only for firm matches. Clone size is shown for a subset of rows, as once, few, many or a class of expanded clone.

V gene: TRBV7-2
clone size: .
D gene: TRBD2
J gene: TRBJ2-1
CDR3 protein: CASSPKHGLAGYWDEQFF
CDR3 DNA: TGTGCCAGCAGCCCCAAGCACGGACTAGCGGGGTATTGGGATGAGCAGTTCTTC

V gene: TRBV11-2
clone size: .
D gene: .
J gene: TRBJ1-4
CDR3 protein: CASSLEGVGSEKLFF
CDR3 DNA: TGTGCCAGCAGCTTAGAGGGGGTGGGAAGTGAAAAACTGTTTTTT

V gene: TRBV19
clone size: .
D gene: TRBD1
J gene: TRBJ2-1
CDR3 protein: CASSIPGQNEQFF
CDR3 DNA: TGTGCCAGTAGTATTCCGGGACAGAATGAGCAGTTCTTC

V gene: TRBV25-1
clone size: .
D gene: .
J gene: TRBJ2-7
CDR3 protein: CASSEQEYEQYF
CDR3 DNA: TGTGCCAGCAGTGAACAGGAATACGAGCAGTACTTC

V gene: TRBV15
clone size: .
D gene: TRBD2
J gene: TRBJ2-1
CDR3 protein: CATSRGLAATNEQFF
CDR3 DNA: TGTGCCACCAGCAGAGGGCTAGCGGCCACCAATGAGCAGTTCTTC

V gene: TRBV7-2
clone size: .
D gene: .
J gene: TRBJ1-5
CDR3 protein: CASSSDSLSNQPQHF
CDR3 DNA: TGTGCCAGCAGTTCGGACAGTCTTAGCAATCAGCCCCAGCATTTT

V gene: TRBV19
clone size: .
D gene: TRBD1
J gene: TRBJ2-2
CDR3 protein: CASSRAGQGLGELFF
CDR3 DNA: TGTGCCAGTAGTAGGGCGGGACAGGGGCTCGGGGAGCTGTTTTTT

V gene: TRBV5-1
clone size: few
D gene: TRBD2
J gene: TRBJ2-1
CDR3 protein: CASSPPTSGRVDEQFF
CDR3 DNA: TGCGCCAGCAGCCCCCCGACTAGCGGGAGAGTCGATGAGCAGTTCTTC

V gene: TRBV21-1
clone size: .
D gene: .
J gene: TRBJ2-7
CDR3 protein: CASSHAGAVYEQYF
CDR3 DNA: TGTGCCAGCAGCCACGCAGGGGCAGTCTACGAGCAGTACTTC

V gene: TRBV2
clone size: .
D gene: .
J gene: TRBJ1-4
CDR3 protein: CASQGLGNEKLFF
CDR3 DNA: TGTGCCTCACAAGGACTGGGAAATGAAAAACTGTTTTTT

V gene: TRBV5-1
clone size: once
D gene: .
J gene: TRBJ2-2
CDR3 protein: CASSLALANTGELFF
CDR3 DNA: TGCGCCAGCAGCTTGGCTCTGGCGAACACCGGGGAGCTGTTTTTT

V gene: TRBV28
clone size: .
D gene: TRBD1
J gene: TRBJ1-2
CDR3 protein: CASSSQQGGVYGYTF
CDR3 DNA: TGTGCCAGCAGTTCCCAACAGGGGGGGGTCTATGGCTACACCTTC

V gene: TRBV28
clone size: .
D gene: TRBD1
J gene: TRBJ1-5
CDR3 protein: CASSTQTGGRSQPQHF
CDR3 DNA: TGTGCCAGCAGTACCCAGACAGGGGGCCGGAGTCAGCCCCAGCATTTT

V gene: TRBV4-1
clone size: .
D gene: .
J gene: TRBJ1-4
CDR3 protein: CASSPPSQGMNEKLFF
CDR3 DNA: TGCGCCAGCAGCCCTCCCTCGCAGGGTATGAATGAAAAACTGTTTTTT

V gene: TRBV18
clone size: .
D gene: .
J gene: TRBJ1-2
CDR3 protein: CASSRGSGGIGGYTF
CDR3 DNA: TGTGCCAGCTCTCGAGGGAGCGGGGGCATAGGTGGCTACACCTTC

V gene: TRBV4-1
clone size: .
D gene: .
J gene: TRBJ1-5
CDR3 protein: CASSQLKGSGSYLGQPQHF
CDR3 DNA: TGCGCCAGCAGCCAACTCAAGGGGTCAGGGTCGTATCTAGGCCAGCCCCAGCATTTT

V gene: TRBV10-3
clone size: once
D gene: TRBD1
J gene: TRBJ2-5
CDR3 protein: CAISADRVETQYF
CDR3 DNA: TGTGCCATCAGTGCTGACAGGGTGGAGACCCAGTACTTC

V gene: TRBV7-8
clone size: once
D gene: .
J gene: TRBJ2-7
CDR3 protein: CASSENRVSYEQYF
CDR3 DNA: TGTGCCAGCAGCGAGAACAGAGTCTCCTACGAGCAGTACTTC

V gene: TRBV15
clone size: .
D gene: TRBD2
J gene: TRBJ2-7
CDR3 protein: CATSRKKSSGPYEQYF
CDR3 DNA: TGTGCCACCAGCAGAAAGAAGTCTAGCGGTCCCTACGAGCAGTACTTC

V gene: TRBV27
clone size: .
D gene: .
J gene: TRBJ2-3
CDR3 protein: CASSHPPADTQYF
CDR3 DNA: TGTGCCAGCAGTCACCCCCCCGCGGATACGCAGTATTTT

V gene: TRBV19
clone size: .
D gene: TRBD1
J gene: TRBJ1-4
CDR3 protein: CASSHGTAPPRGKLFF
CDR3 DNA: TGTGCCAGTAGTCATGGGACAGCACCCCCGCGAGGAAAACTGTTTTTT

V gene: TRBV28
clone size: .
D gene: TRBD2
J gene: TRBJ2-7
CDR3 protein: CASSPRTSGIYEQYF
CDR3 DNA: TGTGCCAGCAGTCCGCGGACTAGCGGGATTTACGAGCAGTACTTC

V gene: TRBV19
clone size: .
D gene: TRBD1
J gene: TRBJ1-1
CDR3 protein: CASRGTASEAFF
CDR3 DNA: TGTGCCAGTAGAGGGACAGCTTCTGAAGCTTTCTTT

V gene: TRBV6-6
clone size: .
D gene: TRBD1
J gene: TRBJ2-7
CDR3 protein: CASRRQGKTYEQYF
CDR3 DNA: TGTGCCAGCAGGCGACAGGGGAAAACCTACGAGCAGTACTTC

V gene: TRBV28
clone size: .
D gene: .
J gene: TRBJ2-7
CDR3 protein: CASSLSQSSYEQYF
CDR3 DNA: TGTGCCAGCAGTTTATCCCAGAGCTCCTACGAGCAGTACTTC

V gene: TRBV28
clone size: .
D gene: .
J gene: TRBJ2-3
CDR3 protein: CASRGSQGTDTQYF
CDR3 DNA: TGTGCCAGCAGGGGAAGCCAGGGCACAGATACGCAGTATTTT

V gene: TRBV19
clone size: .
D gene: TRBD1
J gene: TRBJ1-1
CDR3 protein: CASWDRGDARTPEAFF
CDR3 DNA: TGTGCCAGTTGGGACAGGGGGGACGCTCGAACCCCTGAAGCTTTCTTT

V gene: TRBV7-7
clone size: .
D gene: .
J gene: TRBJ1-3
CDR3 protein: CASSAEGGNTIYF
CDR3 DNA: TGTGCCAGCAGCGCCGAGGGGGGAAACACCATATATTTT

V gene: TRBV7-9
clone size: few
D gene: TRBD1
J gene: TRBJ2-5
CDR3 protein: CASSLNRGEETQYF
CDR3 DNA: TGTGCCAGCAGCTTAAACAGGGGAGAAGAGACCCAGTACTTC

V gene: TRBV11-2
clone size: .
D gene: .
J gene: TRBJ2-1
CDR3 protein: CASSLAGRDPYNEQFF
CDR3 DNA: TGTGCCAGCAGCTTAGCGGGTCGGGACCCCTACAATGAGCAGTTCTTC

V gene: TRBV6-6
clone size: few
D gene: .
J gene: TRBJ2-1
CDR3 protein: CASSPPTGSSYNEQFF
CDR3 DNA: TGTGCCAGCAGCCCACCTACAGGAAGCTCCTACAATGAGCAGTTCTTC

V gene: TRBV7-9
clone size: few
D gene: .
J gene: TRBJ2-7
CDR3 protein: CASSSIHYEQYF
CDR3 DNA: TGTGCCAGCAGCTCCATCCACTACGAGCAGTACTTC

V gene: TRBV19
clone size: .
D gene: TRBD1
J gene: TRBJ1-4
CDR3 protein: CASSADRVPNEKLFF
CDR3 DNA: TGTGCCAGTAGTGCCGACAGGGTACCTAATGAAAAACTGTTTTTT

V gene: TRBV5-1
clone size: once
D gene: TRBD2
J gene: TRBJ2-5
CDR3 protein: CASSTGVRLAGAETQYF
CDR3 DNA: TGCGCCAGCAGCACTGGCGTGAGACTAGCGGGAGCAGAGACCCAGTACTTC

V gene: TRBV9
clone size: .
D gene: TRBD2
J gene: TRBJ2-7
CDR3 protein: CASSEQGLASTEQYF
CDR3 DNA: TGTGCCAGCAGCGAGCAGGGACTAGCGTCGACCGAGCAGTACTTC

V gene: TRBV10-2
clone size: .
D gene: .
J gene: TRBJ1-4
CDR3 protein: CATKQGPATNEKLFF
CDR3 DNA: TGCGCCACCAAACAGGGACCTGCAACTAATGAAAAACTGTTTTTT

V gene: TRBV7-2
clone size: .
D gene: TRBD2
J gene: TRBJ2-1
CDR3 protein: CASSLLIGTSGSNEQFF
CDR3 DNA: TGTGCCAGCAGCTTACTTATTGGCACTAGCGGGAGTAATGAGCAGTTCTTC

V gene: TRBV19
clone size: .
D gene: TRBD1
J gene: TRBJ2-4
CDR3 protein: CASSSGQGSENIQYF
CDR3 DNA: TGTGCCAGTAGTTCTGGACAGGGAAGCGAAAACATTCAGTACTTC

V gene: TRBV19
clone size: .
D gene: .
J gene: TRBJ1-6
CDR3 protein: CASTVGGGGPLHF
CDR3 DNA: TGTGCCAGTACGGTGGGCGGAGGAGGGCCCCTCCACTTT